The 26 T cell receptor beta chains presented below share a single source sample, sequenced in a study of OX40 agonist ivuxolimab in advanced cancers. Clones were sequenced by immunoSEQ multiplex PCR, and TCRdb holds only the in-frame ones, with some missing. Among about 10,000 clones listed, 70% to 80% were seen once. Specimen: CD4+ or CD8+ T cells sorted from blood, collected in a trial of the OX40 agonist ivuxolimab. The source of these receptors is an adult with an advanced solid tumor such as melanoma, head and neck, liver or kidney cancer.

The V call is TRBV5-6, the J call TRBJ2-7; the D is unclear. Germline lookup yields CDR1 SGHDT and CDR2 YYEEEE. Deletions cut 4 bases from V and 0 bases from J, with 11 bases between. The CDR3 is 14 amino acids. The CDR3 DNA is TGTGCCAGCAGCCTAGTGACGGACTCCTACGAGCAGTACTTC. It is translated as CASSLVTDSYEQYF.

Written as DNA, the CDR3 is TGTGCCAGCAGTTTATCGGCAGGGAATGGCTACACCTTC. Protein sequence: CASSLSAGNGYTF. The chain is built from TRBV27 and TRBJ1-2, with a weak D call TRBD1 (5 bases). The CDR3 runs 13 residues. Germline V CDR1 and CDR2: MNHEY, SMNVEV (reference sequence). Trimming shortened V by 0 bases and J by 6 bases, and 8 bases separated the two germline ends.

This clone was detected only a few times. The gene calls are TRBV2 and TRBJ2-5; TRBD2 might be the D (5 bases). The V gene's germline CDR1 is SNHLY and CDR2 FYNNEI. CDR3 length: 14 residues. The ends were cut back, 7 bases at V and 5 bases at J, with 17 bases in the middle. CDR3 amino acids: CASKLPTGSETQYF. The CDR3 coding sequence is TGTGCCAGCAAACTCCCGACGGGGTCGGAGACCCAGTACTTC.

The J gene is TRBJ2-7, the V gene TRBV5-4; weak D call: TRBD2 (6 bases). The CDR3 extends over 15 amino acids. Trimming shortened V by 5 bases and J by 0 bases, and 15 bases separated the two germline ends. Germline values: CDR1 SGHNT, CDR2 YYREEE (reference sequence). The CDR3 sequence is CASREAGRNSYEQYF. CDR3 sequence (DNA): TGTGCCAGCAGGGAGGCGGGACGCAACTCCTACGAGCAGTACTTC.

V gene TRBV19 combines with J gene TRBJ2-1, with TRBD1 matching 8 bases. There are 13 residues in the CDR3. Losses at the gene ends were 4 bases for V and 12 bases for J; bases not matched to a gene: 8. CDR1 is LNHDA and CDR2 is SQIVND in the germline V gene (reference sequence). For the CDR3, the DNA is TGTGCCAGTAGTACCCTCACCGGGACAGGGCAGTTCTTC. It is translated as CASSTLTGTGQFF. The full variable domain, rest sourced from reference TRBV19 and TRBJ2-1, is DGGITQSPKYLFRKEGQNVTLSCEQNLNHDAMYWYRQDPGQGLRLIYYSQIVNDFQKGDIAEGYSVSREKKESFPLTVTSAQKNPTAFYLCASSTLTGTGQFFGPGTRLTVL.

The CDR3 bases are TGCGCCAGCAGCTTTCGACAGGGATCGGATTACACTGAAGCTTTCTTT. It is translated as CASSFRQGSDYTEAFF. This sequence joins TRBV5-1 and TRBJ1-1; TRBD1 agrees at 7 bases. The J segment lost 3 bases and the V segment lost 2 bases, leaving 10 bases of the junction unmatched. The CDR3 covers 16 residues. CDR1 SGHRS and CDR2 YFSETQ come from the germline V gene.

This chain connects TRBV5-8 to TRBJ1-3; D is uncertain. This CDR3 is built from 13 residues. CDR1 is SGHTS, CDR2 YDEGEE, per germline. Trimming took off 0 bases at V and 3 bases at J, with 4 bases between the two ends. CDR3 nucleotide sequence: TGTGCCAGCAGCTTGGCCCGTGGAAACACCATATATTTT. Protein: CASSLARGNTIYF.

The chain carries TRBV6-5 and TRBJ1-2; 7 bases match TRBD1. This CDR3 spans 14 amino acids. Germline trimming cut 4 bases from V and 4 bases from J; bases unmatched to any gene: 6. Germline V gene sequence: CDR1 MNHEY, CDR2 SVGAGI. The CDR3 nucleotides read TGTGCCAGCAGTTCGACAGGGCACTCCTATGGCTACACCTTC. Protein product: CASSSTGHSYGYTF.

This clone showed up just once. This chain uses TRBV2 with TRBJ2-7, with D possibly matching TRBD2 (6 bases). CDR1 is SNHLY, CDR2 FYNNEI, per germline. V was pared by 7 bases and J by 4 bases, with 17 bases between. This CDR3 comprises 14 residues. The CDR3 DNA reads TGTGCCAGCACCAGTCGCGGGGAAAGGTACGAGCAGTACTTC. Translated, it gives CASTSRGERYEQYF.

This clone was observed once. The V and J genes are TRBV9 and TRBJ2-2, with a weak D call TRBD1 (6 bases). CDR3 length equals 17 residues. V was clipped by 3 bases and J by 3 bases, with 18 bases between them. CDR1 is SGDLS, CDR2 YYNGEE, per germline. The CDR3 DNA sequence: TGTGCCAGCAGCGCCCTAGCAACAGGGAGATACACCGGGGAGCTGTTTTTT. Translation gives CASSALATGRYTGELFF.

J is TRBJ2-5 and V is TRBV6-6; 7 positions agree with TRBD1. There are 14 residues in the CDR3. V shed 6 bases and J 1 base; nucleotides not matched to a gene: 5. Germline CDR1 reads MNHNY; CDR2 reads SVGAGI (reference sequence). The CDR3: CASRKRGLQETQYF. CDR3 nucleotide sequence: TGTGCCAGCAGGAAAAGGGGGCTCCAAGAGACCCAGTACTTC.

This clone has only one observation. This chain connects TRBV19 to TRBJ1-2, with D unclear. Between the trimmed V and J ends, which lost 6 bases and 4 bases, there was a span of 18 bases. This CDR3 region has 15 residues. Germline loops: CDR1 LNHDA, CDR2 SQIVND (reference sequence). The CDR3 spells CASSPAPQQAYGYTF. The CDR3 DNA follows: TGTGCCAGTAGCCCTGCGCCCCAGCAGGCCTATGGCTACACCTTC. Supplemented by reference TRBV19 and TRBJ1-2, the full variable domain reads DGGITQSPKYLFRKEGQNVTLSCEQNLNHDAMYWYRQDPGQGLRLIYYSQIVNDFQKGDIAEGYSVSREKKESFPLTVTSAQKNPTAFYLCASSPAPQQAYGYTFGSGTRLTVV.

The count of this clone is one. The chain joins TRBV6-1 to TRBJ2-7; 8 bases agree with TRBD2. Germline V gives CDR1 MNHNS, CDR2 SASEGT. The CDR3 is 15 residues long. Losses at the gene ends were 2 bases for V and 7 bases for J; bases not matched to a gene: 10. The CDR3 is CASSEMTGGPEEQYF. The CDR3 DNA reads TGTGCCAGCAGTGAAATGACGGGAGGGCCTGAGGAGCAGTACTTC.

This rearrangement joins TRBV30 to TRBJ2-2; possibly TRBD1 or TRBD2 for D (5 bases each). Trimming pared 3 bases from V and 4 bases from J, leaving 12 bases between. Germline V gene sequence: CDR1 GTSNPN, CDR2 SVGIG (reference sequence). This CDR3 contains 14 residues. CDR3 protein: CAWRVGVFTGELFF. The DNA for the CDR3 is TGTGCCTGGAGGGTGGGGGTATTCACCGGGGAGCTGTTTTTT.

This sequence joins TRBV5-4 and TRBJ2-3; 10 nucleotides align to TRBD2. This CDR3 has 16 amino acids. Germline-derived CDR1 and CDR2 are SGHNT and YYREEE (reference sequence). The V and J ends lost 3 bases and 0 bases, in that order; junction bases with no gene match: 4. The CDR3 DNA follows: TGTGCCAGCAGCTCGAGCGGGAGGGGAAGCACAGATACGCAGTATTTT. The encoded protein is CASSSSGRGSTDTQYF. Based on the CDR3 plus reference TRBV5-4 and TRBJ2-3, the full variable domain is ETGVTQSPTHLIKTRGQQVTLRCSSQSGHNTVSWYQQALGQGPQFIFQYYREEENGRGNFPPRFSGLQFPNYSSELNVNALELDDSALYLCASSSSGRGSTDTQYFGPGTRLTVL.

Here the CDR3 DNA reads TGCGCCAGCAGGACCGACGGGGGTCTGGGCAATGAGCAGTTCTTC. Translated, it gives CASRTDGGLGNEQFF. The chain combines TRBV5-1 with TRBJ2-1; a possible D gene is TRBD2 (6 bases). CDR1 is SGHRS, CDR2 YFSETQ, per germline. The CDR3 covers 15 residues. The V end was cut by 5 bases, the J end by 6 bases, with 18 bases between.

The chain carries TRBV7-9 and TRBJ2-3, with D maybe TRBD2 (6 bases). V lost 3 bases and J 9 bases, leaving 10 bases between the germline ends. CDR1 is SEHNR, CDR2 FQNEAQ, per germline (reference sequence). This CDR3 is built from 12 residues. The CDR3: CASSFHSGTQYF. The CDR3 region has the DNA TGTGCCAGCAGCTTTCATAGCGGAACGCAGTATTTT.

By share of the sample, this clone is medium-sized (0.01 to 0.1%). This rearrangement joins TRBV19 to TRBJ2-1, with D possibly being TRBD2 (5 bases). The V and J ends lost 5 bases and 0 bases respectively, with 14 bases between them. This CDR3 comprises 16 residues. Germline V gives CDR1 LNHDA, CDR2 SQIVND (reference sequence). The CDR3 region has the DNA TGTGCCAGTAGTCCGGCCAGCGGCAGCTCCTACAATGAGCAGTTCTTC. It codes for CASSPASGSSYNEQFF.

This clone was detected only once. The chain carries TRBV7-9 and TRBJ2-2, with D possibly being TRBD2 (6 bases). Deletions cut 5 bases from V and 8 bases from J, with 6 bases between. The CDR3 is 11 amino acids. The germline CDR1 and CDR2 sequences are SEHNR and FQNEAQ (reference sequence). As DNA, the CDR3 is TGTGCCAGCAGCGGGAGGGGGGAGCTGTTTTTT. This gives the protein CASSGRGELFF.

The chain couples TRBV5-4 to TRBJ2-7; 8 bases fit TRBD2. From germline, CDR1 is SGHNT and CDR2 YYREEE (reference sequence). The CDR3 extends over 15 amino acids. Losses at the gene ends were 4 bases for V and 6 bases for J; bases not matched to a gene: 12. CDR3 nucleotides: TGTGCCAGCAGCCAAGATCTCCGGGGGGGTGCCGAGCAGTACTTC. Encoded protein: CASSQDLRGGAEQYF.

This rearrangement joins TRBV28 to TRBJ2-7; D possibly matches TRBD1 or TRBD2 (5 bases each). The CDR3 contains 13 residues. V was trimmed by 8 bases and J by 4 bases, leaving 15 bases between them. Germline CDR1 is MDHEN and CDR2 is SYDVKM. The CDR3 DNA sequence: TGTGCCAGCCAACTAGACAGTTTATACGAGCAGTACTTC. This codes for CASQLDSLYEQYF.

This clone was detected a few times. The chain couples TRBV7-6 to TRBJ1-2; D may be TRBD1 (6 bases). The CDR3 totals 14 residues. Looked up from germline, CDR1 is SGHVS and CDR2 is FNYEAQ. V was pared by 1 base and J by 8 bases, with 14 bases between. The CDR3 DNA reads TGTGCCAGCAGCTTAGTGGGGGGCCCCGGGGGCTACACCTTC. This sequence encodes CASSLVGGPGGYTF.

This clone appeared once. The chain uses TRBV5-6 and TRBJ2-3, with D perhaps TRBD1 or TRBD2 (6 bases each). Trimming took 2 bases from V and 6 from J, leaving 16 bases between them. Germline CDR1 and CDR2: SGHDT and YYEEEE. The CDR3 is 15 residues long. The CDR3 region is CASSLKLRGVDTQYF. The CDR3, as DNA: TGTGCCAGCAGCTTAAAACTTAGGGGGGTGGATACGCAGTATTTT. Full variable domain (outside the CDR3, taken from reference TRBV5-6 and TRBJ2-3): DAGVTQSPTHLIKTRGQQVTLRCSPKSGHDTVSWYQQALGQGPQFIFQYYEEEERQRGNFPDRFSGHQFPNYSSELNVNALLLGDSALYLCASSLKLRGVDTQYFGPGTRLTVL.

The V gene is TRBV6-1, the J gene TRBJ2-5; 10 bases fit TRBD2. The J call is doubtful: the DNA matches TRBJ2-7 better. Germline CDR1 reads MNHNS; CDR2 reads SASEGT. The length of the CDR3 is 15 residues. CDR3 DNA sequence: TGTGCCAGCAGTGTCCTAGCGGGAGAGGATGACGAGCAGTACTTC. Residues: CASSVLAGEDDEQYF.

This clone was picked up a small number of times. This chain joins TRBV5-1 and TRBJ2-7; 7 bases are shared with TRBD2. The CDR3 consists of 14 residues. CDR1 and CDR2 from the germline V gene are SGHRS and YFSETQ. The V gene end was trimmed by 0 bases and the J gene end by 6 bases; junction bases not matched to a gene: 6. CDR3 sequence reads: CASSLAGGYTEQYF. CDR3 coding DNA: TGCGCCAGCAGCTTGGCGGGAGGTTACACCGAGCAGTACTTC.

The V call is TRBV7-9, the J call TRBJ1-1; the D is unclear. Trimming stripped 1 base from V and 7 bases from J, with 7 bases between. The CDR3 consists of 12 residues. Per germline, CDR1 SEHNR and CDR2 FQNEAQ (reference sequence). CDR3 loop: CASSLGENEAFF. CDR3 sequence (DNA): TGTGCCAGCAGCTTAGGGGAAAATGAAGCTTTCTTT.